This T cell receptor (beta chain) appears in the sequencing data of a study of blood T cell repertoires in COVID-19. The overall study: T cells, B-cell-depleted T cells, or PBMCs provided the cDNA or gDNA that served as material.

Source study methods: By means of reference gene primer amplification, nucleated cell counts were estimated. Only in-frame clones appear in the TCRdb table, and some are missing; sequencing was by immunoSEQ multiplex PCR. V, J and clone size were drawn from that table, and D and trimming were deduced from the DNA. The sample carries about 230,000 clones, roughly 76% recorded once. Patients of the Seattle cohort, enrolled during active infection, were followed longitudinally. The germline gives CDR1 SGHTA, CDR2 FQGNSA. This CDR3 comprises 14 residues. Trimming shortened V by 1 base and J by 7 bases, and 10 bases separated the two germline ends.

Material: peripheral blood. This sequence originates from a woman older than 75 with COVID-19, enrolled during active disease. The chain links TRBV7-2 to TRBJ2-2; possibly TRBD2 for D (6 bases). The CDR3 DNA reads TGTGCCAGCAGCTTAGGACTAGAGGGCGGGGAGCTGTTTTTT. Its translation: CASSLGLEGGELFF.